Below, 19 T cell receptor beta chains from the same sample are listed, as sequenced in a study of cytomegalovirus exposure and HLA in healthy donors (TCRdb year 2017). The library was prepared using the immunoSEQ multiplex PCR assay. For the multiplex PCR, a mixture combining 60 forward primers for TCR Vbeta segments and 13 reverse primers for TCR Jbeta segments was used. TCRdb carries this immuneACCESS record with in-frame sequences only. Its versions omit some clonotypes, under half of them owing to an unresolved V gene in the studies checked, with the rest unexplained. The sample records 150,000 to 200,000 clones, over 80% of which are singletons. The ten largest clones add up to roughly 6.3% of the sample. Sequencing used PBMCs. The receptors were gathered from a man between 40 and 49 years old in good health and CMV-seropositive.

The chain is built from TRBV10-2 and TRBJ2-7; maybe TRBD2 (6 bases). CDR3 length: 14 amino acids. Trimming removed 0 bases from V and 2 bases from J, with 8 bases in between. Germline CDR1 and CDR2: WSHSY and SAAADI. Here the CDR3 DNA reads TGCGCCAGCAGTGAGTCAGGCGGGGCCTACGAGCAGTACTTC. This gives the protein CASSESGGAYEQYF.

The chain links TRBV11-2 to TRBJ2-7; TRBD2 might be the D (5 bases). CDR3 size: 19 residues. The V end was cut by 5 bases, the J end by 4 bases, with 30 bases between. Looked up from germline, CDR1 is SGHAT and CDR2 is FQNNGV. The CDR3 loop is CASSPYGGLDHKTPYEQYF. The CDR3 nucleotides are TGTGCCAGCAGCCCGTACGGAGGACTGGACCATAAAACACCTTACGAGCAGTACTTC.

The chain employs TRBV5-1 and TRBJ1-1; TRBD1 matches 7 bases. The ends lost 4 bases at V and 4 bases at J; junction bases unmatched: 13. CDR3 length equals 16 residues. Germline V gene lookup returns CDR1 SGHRS and CDR2 YFSETQ. CDR3 residues: CASSPHSTGSGTEAFF. The CDR3 DNA reads TGCGCCAGCAGCCCGCATTCGACAGGGTCAGGCACTGAAGCTTTCTTT. Using reference TRBV5-1 and TRBJ1-1 for the parts outside the CDR3, the full variable domain is KAGVTQTPRYLIKTRGQQVTLSCSPISGHRSVSWYQQTPGQGLQFLFEYFSETQRNKGNFPGRFSGRQFSNSRSEMNVSTLELGDSALYLCASSPHSTGSGTEAFFGQGTRLTVV.

The chain couples TRBV7-2 to TRBJ2-7, with 13 positions matching TRBD2. V shed 5 bases, J shed 1 base, and the junction held 8 bases outside the gene matches. The CDR3 extends over 17 amino acids. Looked up from germline, CDR1 is SGHTA and CDR2 is FQGNSA. CDR3 residues: CASSPQLAGGLSYEQYF. The CDR3 DNA reads as TGTGCCAGCAGCCCGCAACTAGCGGGGGGGCTATCCTACGAGCAGTACTTC.

The chain joins TRBV30 to TRBJ2-7; TRBD2 is a possible D gene (5 bases). Germline V gene sequence: CDR1 GTSNPN, CDR2 SVGIG (reference sequence). V was cut by 3 bases and J by 2 bases, with 14 bases left in between. This CDR3 comprises 14 residues. The chain's CDR3 is CAWSVPGRAYEQYF. For the CDR3, the DNA is TGTGCCTGGAGCGTGCCTGGGCGGGCCTACGAGCAGTACTTC.

This chain connects TRBV5-1 to TRBJ1-2; D is possibly TRBD1 (6 bases). V was shortened by 4 bases and J by 8 bases, with 18 bases between the two germline ends. Per germline, CDR1 SGHRS and CDR2 YFSETQ. This CDR3 has 14 amino acids. The CDR3 region has the DNA TGCGCCAGCAGCCCCTCCGGGACAACAGGCGGCTACACCTTC. Translated: CASSPSGTTGGYTF.

As regards this clone: The junction departs from germline at one end; a sequencing error may be responsible. The gene calls are TRBV29-1 and TRBJ2-7; D call uncertain. The germline V gene encodes CDR1 SQVTM and CDR2 ANQGSEA. The CDR3 loop spans 12 amino acids. The CDR3 coding sequence is TGCAGCGTTGTAGCACAAACGCCCGAGCGGTACTTC. Its translation is CSVVAQTPERYF.

The chain carries TRBV4-1 and TRBJ1-2; D remains unclear. The germline CDR1 and CDR2 sequences are MGHRA and YSYEKL. V was shortened by 4 bases and J by 4 bases, with 13 bases between the two germline ends. The CDR3 is 14 amino acids. CDR3 nucleotides: TGCGCCAGCAGCCCCGTAGATGGAGCCTATGGCTACACCTTC. The encoded protein is CASSPVDGAYGYTF.

The chain employs TRBV5-4 and TRBJ2-2; TRBD2 matches at 10 bases. This CDR3 is 17 amino acids long. The V segment lost 4 bases and the J segment 6 bases; nucleotides outside the gene matches: 12. Germline CDR1 is SGHNT and CDR2 is YYREEE (reference sequence). The CDR3 nucleotides are TGTGCCAGCAGCCTCGGGGGCAGCGGGGGGGCCGCCGGGGAGCTGTTTTTT. Translation gives CASSLGGSGGAAGELFF.

The V and J genes are TRBV2 and TRBJ2-7, with 8 bases identical to TRBD2. The CDR3 runs 14 residues. V shed 8 bases, J shed 0 bases, and the junction held 6 bases outside the gene matches. CDR1 is SNHLY, CDR2 FYNNEI, per germline. Here the CDR3 reads CASREGLYSYEQYF. CDR3 DNA: TGTGCCAGCCGGGAGGGGCTCTACTCCTACGAGCAGTACTTC.

This sequence joins TRBV2 and TRBJ2-3, with TRBD2 matching 8 bases. The germline CDR1 and CDR2 sequences are SNHLY and FYNNEI. The junction had 5 bases not matched to a gene; V was cut back by 1 base and J by 2 bases. This CDR3 is built from 16 residues. The CDR3 sequence is CASSEVGRGATDTQYF. The CDR3 region has the DNA TGTGCCAGCAGTGAAGTAGGGCGGGGGGCCACAGATACGCAGTATTTT.

The chain employs TRBV7-8 and TRBJ2-3; D perhaps matches TRBD2 (7 bases). The length of the CDR3 is 17 residues. Germline assignment: CDR1 SGHVS and CDR2 FQNEAQ. V was shortened by 1 base and J by 0 bases, with 14 bases between the two germline ends. CDR3 nucleotides: TGTGCCAGCAGCTTAGTCAGTGCGGGGGCGAGCACAGATACGCAGTATTTT. This encodes CASSLVSAGASTDTQYF.

The chain combines TRBV11-2 with TRBJ2-7, with D possibly TRBD1 on 7 matching bases. The CDR3 spans 15 residues. CDR1 and CDR2 from the germline V gene are SGHAT and FQNNGV. V was shortened by 4 bases and J by 5 bases, with 18 bases between the two germline ends. The CDR3 loop is CASSSARGALDEQYF. CDR3 in DNA: TGTGCCAGCAGCTCAGCCAGGGGGGCCCTAGACGAGCAGTACTTC.

The chain carries TRBV23-1 and TRBJ2-3, with 9 bases fitting TRBD1. TRBV23-1 is an open reading frame whose function is uncertain. The V gene end was trimmed by 6 bases and the J gene end by 5 bases; junction bases not matched to a gene: 15. The CDR3 sequence is 17 residues long. The CDR3 is CASRDSTGTGSVDTQYF. The CDR3 DNA reads TGCGCCAGCAGAGACTCTACCGGGACAGGGTCGGTAGATACGCAGTATTTT.

CDR3 region: CASSLDRVNEKLFF. The CDR3 nucleotides are TGTGCCAGCAGCCTCGACAGGGTTAATGAAAAACTGTTTTTT. The chain links TRBV7-9 to TRBJ1-4; TRBD1 aligns across 7 bases. The CDR3 has 14 residues. Germline V gene sequence: CDR1 SEHNR, CDR2 FQNEAQ (reference sequence). J was trimmed by 4 bases and V by 5 bases; bases with no gene match: 4.

This clone was detected only once. The genes are TRBV6-5 and TRBJ1-6; TRBD1 is a possible D gene (6 bases). Germline CDR1 MNHEY, CDR2 SVGAGI. The length of the CDR3 is 13 residues. Trimming shortened V by 8 bases and J by 7 bases, and 12 bases separated the two germline ends. CDR3 sequence reads: CASHTGRNSPLHF. CDR3 DNA: TGTGCCAGCCATACAGGGCGAAATTCACCCCTCCACTTT.

Details on this clone: This specimen includes other DNA sequences encoding the same CDR3. The V and J genes are TRBV6-6 and TRBJ1-5; perhaps TRBD1 as D (6 bases). Germline V lookup: CDR1 MNHNY, CDR2 SVGAGI (reference sequence). The CDR3 consists of 16 residues. V was shortened by 4 bases and J by 1 base, with 14 bases between the two germline ends. The CDR3 reads CASSSRGRGSNQPQHF. CDR3 in DNA: TGTGCCAGCAGTTCCAGGGGTCGGGGAAGCAATCAGCCCCAGCATTTT.

The chain carries TRBV11-2 and TRBJ2-7; TRBD2 is a possible D gene (6 bases). V was cut by 0 bases and J by 4 bases, with 13 bases left in between. The CDR3 has 15 amino acids. Per the germline V gene, CDR1 is SGHAT and CDR2 is FQNNGV. The CDR3 sequence is CASSLEWGGEYEQYF. The CDR3 nucleotides are TGTGCCAGCAGCTTAGAATGGGGAGGAGAATACGAGCAGTACTTC.

This chain links TRBV19 with TRBJ1-3; no reliable D call. Trimming stripped 3 bases from V and 0 bases from J, with 9 bases between. The CDR3 contains 15 residues. Germline lookup yields CDR1 LNHDA and CDR2 SQIVND (reference sequence). The CDR3 region is CASSMDSSSGNTIYF. The CDR3 DNA reads TGTGCCAGTAGTATGGACTCGAGCTCTGGAAACACCATATATTTT.